The T cell receptor beta chain described here comes from a study of blood T cell repertoires in COVID-19. Method: immunoSEQ multiplex PCR; TCRdb's copy keeps in-frame clones and lacks some. The table records 100,000 to 150,000 clones, 80% to 90% of them present only once. The CDR3 extends over 15 amino acids. CDR1 is MNHEY and CDR2 is SVGAGI in the germline V gene. The V end was cut by 6 bases, the J end by 7 bases, with 21 bases between. The sequence derives from a man between 65 and 79 years old with active or convalescent COVID-19. The source material was peripheral blood. This rearrangement joins TRBV6-5 to TRBJ1-2; D call uncertain. The CDR3 loop is CASSPPDILTIGYTF. CDR3 coding DNA: TGTGCCAGCAGCCCACCAGATATACTAACTATTGGCTACACCTTC.